Below are 2 T cell receptor beta chains sequenced from a single sample in a study of blood T cell repertoires in COVID-19. Sequenced by immunoSEQ multiplex PCR; TCRdb stores in-frame clones only, minus some. The sample records 150,000 to 170,000 clones, about 85% being singletons. Material for sequencing was peripheral blood. The receptors originated from a woman aged 55 to 70 with COVID-19, enrolled during active disease.

The chain uses TRBV9 and TRBJ2-2; maybe TRBD1 (6 bases). Germline V gene data show CDR1 as SGDLS and CDR2 as YYNGEE. This CDR3 comprises 16 residues. V was shortened by 1 base and J by 0 bases, with 10 bases between the two germline ends. The CDR3 coding sequence is TGTGCCAGCAGCGTATTTGACAGGACGAACACCGGGGAGCTGTTTTTT. Protein sequence: CASSVFDRTNTGELFF.

The chain uses TRBV24-1 and TRBJ1-2; no definite D call. The germline gives CDR1 KGHDR, CDR2 SFDVKD. CDR3 size: 13 residues. The V and J ends lost 4 bases and 4 bases respectively, with 9 bases between them. The CDR3 nucleotides are TGTGCCACCAGTGAAGGCAGCGGCTATGGCTACACCTTC. Its protein is CATSEGSGYGYTF.